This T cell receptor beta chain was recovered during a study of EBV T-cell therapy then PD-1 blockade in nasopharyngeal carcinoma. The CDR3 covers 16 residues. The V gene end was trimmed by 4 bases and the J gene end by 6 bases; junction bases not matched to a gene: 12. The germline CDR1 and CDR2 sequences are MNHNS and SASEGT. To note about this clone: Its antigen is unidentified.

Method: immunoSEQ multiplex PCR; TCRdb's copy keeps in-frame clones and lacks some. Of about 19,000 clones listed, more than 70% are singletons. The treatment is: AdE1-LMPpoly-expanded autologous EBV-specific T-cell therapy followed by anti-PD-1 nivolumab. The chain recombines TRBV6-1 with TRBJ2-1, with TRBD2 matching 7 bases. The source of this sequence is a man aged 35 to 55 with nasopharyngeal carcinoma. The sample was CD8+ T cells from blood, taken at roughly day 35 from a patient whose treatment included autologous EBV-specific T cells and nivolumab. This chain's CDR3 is CASSVYSGVFSNEQFF. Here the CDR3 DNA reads TGTGCCAGCAGTGTTTACAGCGGGGTCTTCAGCAATGAGCAGTTCTTC.